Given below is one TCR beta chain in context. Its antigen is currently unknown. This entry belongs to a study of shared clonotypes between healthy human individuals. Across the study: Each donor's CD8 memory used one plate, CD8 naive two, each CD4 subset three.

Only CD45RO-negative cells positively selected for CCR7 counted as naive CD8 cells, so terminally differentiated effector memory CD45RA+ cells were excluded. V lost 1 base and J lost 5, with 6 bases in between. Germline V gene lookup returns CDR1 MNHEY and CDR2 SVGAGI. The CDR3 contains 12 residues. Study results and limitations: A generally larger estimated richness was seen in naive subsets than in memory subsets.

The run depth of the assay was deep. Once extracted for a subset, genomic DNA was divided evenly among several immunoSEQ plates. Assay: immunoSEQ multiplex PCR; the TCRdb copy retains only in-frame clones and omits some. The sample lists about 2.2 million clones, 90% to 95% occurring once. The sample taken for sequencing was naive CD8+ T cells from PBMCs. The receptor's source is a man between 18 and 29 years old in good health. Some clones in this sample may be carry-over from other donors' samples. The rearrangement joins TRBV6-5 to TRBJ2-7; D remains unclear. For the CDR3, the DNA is TGTGCCAGCAGTTACTTGGGCAACGAGCAGTACTTC. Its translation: CASSYLGNEQYF.